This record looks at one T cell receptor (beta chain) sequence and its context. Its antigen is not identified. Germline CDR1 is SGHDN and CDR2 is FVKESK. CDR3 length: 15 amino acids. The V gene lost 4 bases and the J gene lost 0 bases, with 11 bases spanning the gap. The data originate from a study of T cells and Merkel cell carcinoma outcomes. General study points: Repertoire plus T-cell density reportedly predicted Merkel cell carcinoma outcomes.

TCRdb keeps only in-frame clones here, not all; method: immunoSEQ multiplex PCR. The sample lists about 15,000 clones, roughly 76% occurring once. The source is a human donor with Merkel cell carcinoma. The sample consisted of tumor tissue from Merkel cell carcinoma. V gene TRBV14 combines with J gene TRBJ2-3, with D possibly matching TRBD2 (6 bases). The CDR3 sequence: CASSRTSYSTDTQYF. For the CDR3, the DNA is TGTGCCAGCAGCCGCACTAGCTATAGCACAGATACGCAGTATTTT.